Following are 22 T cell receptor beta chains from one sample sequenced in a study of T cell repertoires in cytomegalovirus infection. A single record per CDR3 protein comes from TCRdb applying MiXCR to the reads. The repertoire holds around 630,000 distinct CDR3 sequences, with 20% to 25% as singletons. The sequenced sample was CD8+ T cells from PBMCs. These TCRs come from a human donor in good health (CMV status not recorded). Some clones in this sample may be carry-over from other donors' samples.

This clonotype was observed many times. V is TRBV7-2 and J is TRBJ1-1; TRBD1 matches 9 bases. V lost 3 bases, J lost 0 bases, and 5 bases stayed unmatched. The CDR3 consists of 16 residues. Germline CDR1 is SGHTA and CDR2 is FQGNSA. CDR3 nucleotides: TGTGCCAGCAGCTTGGGACAGGGTATATTGAACACTGAAGCTTTCTTT. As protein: CASSLGQGILNTEAFF. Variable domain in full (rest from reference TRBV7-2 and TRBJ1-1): GAGVSQSPSNKVTEKGKDVELRCDPISGHTALYWYRQSLGQGLEFLIYFQGNSAPDKSGLPSDRFSAERTGGSVSTLTIQRTQQEDSAVYLCASSLGQGILNTEAFFGQGTRLTVV.

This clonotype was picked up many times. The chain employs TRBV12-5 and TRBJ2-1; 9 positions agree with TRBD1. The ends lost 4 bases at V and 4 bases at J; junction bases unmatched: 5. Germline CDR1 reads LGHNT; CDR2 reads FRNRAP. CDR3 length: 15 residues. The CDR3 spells CASGSGTGSYNEQFF. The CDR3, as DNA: TGTGCTAGTGGTTCCGGGACAGGGAGTTACAATGAGCAGTTCTTC.

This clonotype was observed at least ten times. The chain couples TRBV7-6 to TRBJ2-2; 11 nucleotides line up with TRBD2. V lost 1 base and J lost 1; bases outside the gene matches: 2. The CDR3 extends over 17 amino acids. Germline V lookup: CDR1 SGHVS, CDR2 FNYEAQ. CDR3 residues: CASSLVAGGLNTGELFF. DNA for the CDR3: TGTGCCAGCAGCTTAGTAGCGGGGGGGTTGAACACCGGGGAGCTGTTTTTT.

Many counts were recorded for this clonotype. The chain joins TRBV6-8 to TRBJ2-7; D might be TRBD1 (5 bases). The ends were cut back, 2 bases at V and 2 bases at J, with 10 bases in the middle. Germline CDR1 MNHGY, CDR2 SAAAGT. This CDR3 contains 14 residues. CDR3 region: CASSYAGFPYEQYF. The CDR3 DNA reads TGTGCCAGCAGTTACGCAGGGTTTCCCTACGAGCAGTACTTC.

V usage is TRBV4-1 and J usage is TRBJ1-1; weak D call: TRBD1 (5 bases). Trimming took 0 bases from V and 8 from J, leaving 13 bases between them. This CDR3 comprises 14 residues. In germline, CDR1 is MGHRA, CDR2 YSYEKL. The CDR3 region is CASSQDWAGAEAFF. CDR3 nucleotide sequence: TGCGCCAGCAGCCAAGATTGGGCCGGGGCAGAAGCTTTCTTT.

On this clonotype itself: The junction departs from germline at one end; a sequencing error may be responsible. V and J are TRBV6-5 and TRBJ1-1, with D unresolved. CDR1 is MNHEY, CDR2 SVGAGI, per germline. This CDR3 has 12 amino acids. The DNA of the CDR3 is TGTGCCAACAGTTACTCGGGAAATGAAGCTTTCTTT. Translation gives CANSYSGNEAFF.

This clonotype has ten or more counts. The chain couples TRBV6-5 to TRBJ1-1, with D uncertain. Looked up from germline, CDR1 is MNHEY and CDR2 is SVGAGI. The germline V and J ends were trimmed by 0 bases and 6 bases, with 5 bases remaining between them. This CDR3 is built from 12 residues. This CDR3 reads CASSYSGAEAFF. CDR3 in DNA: TGTGCCAGCAGTTACTCGGGCGCTGAAGCTTTCTTT.

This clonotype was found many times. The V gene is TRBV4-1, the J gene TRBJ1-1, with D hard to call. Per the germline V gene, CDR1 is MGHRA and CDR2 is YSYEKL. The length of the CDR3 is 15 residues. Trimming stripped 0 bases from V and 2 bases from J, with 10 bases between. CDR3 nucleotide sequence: TGCGCCAGCAGCCAAGATCCAACAGTAAACACTGAAGCTTTCTTT. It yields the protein CASSQDPTVNTEAFF.

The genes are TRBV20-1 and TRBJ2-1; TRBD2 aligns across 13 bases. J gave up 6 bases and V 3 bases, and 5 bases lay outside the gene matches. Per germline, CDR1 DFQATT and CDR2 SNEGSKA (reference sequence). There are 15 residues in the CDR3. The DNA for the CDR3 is TGCAGTGCTAGTACGACTAGCGGGGGGAGCAATGAGCAGTTCTTC. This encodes CSASTTSGGSNEQFF.

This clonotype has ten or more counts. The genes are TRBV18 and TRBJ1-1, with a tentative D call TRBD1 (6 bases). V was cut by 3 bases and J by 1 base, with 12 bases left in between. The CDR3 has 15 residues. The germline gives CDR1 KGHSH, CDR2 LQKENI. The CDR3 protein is CASSPIGQRNTEAFF. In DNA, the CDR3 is TGTGCCAGCTCACCTATCGGACAGCGGAACACTGAAGCTTTCTTT.

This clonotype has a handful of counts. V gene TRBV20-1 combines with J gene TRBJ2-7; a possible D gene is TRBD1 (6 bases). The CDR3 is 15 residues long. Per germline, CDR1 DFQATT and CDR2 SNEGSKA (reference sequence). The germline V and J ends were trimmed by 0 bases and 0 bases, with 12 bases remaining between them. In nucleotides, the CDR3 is TGCAGTGCTAGAGATCTTACAGGGAGCTCCTACGAGCAGTACGTC. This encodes CSARDLTGSSYEQYV.

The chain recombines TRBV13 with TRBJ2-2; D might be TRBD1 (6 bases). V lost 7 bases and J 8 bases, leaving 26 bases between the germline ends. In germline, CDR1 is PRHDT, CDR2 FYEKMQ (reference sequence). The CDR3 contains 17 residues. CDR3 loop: CASIITPSSIRGGELFF. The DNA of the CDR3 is TGTGCCAGCATCATCACCCCCTCAAGCATCAGGGGAGGGGAGCTGTTTTTT.

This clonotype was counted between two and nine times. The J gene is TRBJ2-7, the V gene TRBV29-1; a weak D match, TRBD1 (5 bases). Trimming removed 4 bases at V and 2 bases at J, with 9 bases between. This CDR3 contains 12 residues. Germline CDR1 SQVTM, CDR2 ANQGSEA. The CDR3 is CSVVLGPYEQYV. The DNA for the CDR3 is TGCAGCGTTGTACTGGGGCCCTACGAGCAGTACGTC.

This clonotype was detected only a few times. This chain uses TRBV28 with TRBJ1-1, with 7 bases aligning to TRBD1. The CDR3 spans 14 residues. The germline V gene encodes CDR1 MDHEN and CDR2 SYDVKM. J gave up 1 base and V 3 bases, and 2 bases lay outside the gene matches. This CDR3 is CASSLRGQNTEAFF. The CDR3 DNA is TGTGCCAGCAGTTTGAGGGGGCAGAACACTGAAGCTTTCTTT.

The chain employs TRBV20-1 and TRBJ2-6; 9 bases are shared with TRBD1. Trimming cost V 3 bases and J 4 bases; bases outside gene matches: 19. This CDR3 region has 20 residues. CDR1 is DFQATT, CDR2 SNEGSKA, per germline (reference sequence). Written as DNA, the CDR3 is TGCAGTGCTAGGGTTCTAGGCTCCGGGACAGGGCTGCCCGGGGCCAACGTCCTGACTTTC. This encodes CSARVLGSGTGLPGANVLTF.

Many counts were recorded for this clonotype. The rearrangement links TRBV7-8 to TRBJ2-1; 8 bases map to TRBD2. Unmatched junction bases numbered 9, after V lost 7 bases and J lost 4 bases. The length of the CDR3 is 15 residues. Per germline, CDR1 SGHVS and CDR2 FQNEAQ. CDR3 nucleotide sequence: TGTGCCAGCAACCTGCTCGGGGGGGGATACAATGAGCAGTTCTTC. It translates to CASNLLGGGYNEQFF. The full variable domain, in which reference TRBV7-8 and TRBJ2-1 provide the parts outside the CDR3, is GAGVSQSPRYKVAKRGQDVALRCDPISGHVSLFWYQQALGQGPEFLTYFQNEAQLDKSGLPSDRFFAERPEGSVSTLKIQRTQQEDSAVYLCASNLLGGGYNEQFFGPGTRLTVL.

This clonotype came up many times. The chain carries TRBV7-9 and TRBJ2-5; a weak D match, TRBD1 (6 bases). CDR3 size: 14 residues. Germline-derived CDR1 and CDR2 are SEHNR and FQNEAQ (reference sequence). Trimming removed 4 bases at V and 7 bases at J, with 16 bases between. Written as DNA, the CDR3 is TGTGCCAGCAGCTCCGGACAGTCTTTCGGGACCCAGTACTTC. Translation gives CASSSGQSFGTQYF.

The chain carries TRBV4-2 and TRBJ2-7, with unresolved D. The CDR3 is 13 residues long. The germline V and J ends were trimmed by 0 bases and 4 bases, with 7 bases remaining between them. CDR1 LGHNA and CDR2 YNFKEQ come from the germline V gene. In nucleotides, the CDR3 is TGTGCCAGCAGCCAAGAATGGGCGTACGAGCAGTACGTC. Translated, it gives CASSQEWAYEQYV.

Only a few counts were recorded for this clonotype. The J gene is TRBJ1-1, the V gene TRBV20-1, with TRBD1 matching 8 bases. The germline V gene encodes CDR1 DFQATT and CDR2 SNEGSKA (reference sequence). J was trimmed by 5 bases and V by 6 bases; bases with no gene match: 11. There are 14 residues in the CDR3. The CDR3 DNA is TGCAGTGCATTTCCTGACAGGGGCGAGACTGAAGCTTTCTTT. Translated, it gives CSAFPDRGETEAFF.

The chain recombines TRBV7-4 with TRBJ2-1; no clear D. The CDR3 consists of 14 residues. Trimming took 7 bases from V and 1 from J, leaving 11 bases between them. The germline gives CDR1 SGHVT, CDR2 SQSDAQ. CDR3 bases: TGTGCCAGCATCCTTGGTGGGTCCTACAATGAGCAGTTCTTC. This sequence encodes CASILGGSYNEQFF.

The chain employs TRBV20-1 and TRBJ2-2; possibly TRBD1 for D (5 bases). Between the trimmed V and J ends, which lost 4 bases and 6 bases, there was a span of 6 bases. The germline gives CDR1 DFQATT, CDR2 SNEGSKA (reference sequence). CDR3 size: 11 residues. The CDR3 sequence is CSAMGPGELFF. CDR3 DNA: TGCAGTGCTATGGGGCCCGGGGAGCTGTTTTTT.

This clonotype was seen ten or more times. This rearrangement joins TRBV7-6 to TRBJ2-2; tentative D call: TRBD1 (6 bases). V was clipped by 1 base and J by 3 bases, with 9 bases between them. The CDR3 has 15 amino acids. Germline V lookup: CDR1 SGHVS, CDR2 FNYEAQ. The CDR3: CASSLGTGYTGELFF. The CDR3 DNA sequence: TGTGCCAGCAGCTTAGGAACAGGGTACACCGGGGAGCTGTTTTTT.